This passage covers 5 T cell receptor beta chains from one sample sequenced in a study of T-cell reconstitution after alpha-beta-depleted transplantation in children. The authors prepared the TCRbeta library with unique molecular identifiers. TCRdb used MiXCR to reprocess the PCR reads, holding one entry per CDR3 protein. The top ten hold about 8% of the sample, which has fewer than 350,000 distinct CDR3 sequences, 10% seen once. The sequenced sample was PBMCs, obtained before TCRalphabeta/CD19-depleted stem cell transplant. The receptors shown here come from a boy less than two years old with acute myeloid leukemia, due to receive a stem cell transplant.

This clonotype was seen ten or more times. The V gene is TRBV11-2, the J gene TRBJ2-7; D gene uncertain. V lost 2 bases and J lost 3, with 8 bases in between. The germline CDR1 and CDR2 sequences are SGHAT and FQNNGV. The CDR3 consists of 13 residues. CDR3 protein: CASSLIRLYEQYF. CDR3 in DNA: TGTGCCAGCAGCTTAATTCGCCTCTACGAGCAGTACTTC.

The V and J genes are TRBV15 and TRBJ2-3, with 7 nucleotides matching TRBD2. The CDR3 is 16 residues long. V lost 0 bases and J lost 0; bases outside the gene matches: 3. The germline V gene has CDR1 LNHNV and CDR2 YYDKDF (reference sequence). For the CDR3, the DNA is TGTGCCACCAGCAGAGATCGGGGACTAAGCACAGATACGCAGTATTTT. It encodes CATSRDRGLSTDTQYF.

In this sample, this clonotype turned up many times. The chain has TRBV20-1 and TRBJ2-7; 11 bases fit TRBD2. The CDR3 runs 15 residues. The germline V gene has CDR1 DFQATT and CDR2 SNEGSKA (reference sequence). The V gene end was trimmed by 1 base and the J gene end by 3 bases; junction bases not matched to a gene: 5. CDR3 region: CSARAPLAGDYEQYF. CDR3 bases: TGCAGTGCTAGAGCCCCACTAGCGGGAGACTACGAGCAGTACTTC.

The table lists this clonotype with many counts. The chain links TRBV29-1 to TRBJ2-7; 7 positions agree with TRBD2. This CDR3 has 14 residues. Germline V gene lookup returns CDR1 SQVTM and CDR2 ANQGSEA. V gave up 6 bases and J gave up 1 base; unmatched junction bases: 9. The CDR3 coding sequence is TGCAGCGTCGCGCGCGGGAGCCCATCCTACGAGCAGTACTTC. Translated: CSVARGSPSYEQYF.

This clonotype was detected many times. This rearrangement joins TRBV20-1 to TRBJ1-3; D is ambiguous. The CDR3 runs 15 residues. The V end lost 3 bases, the J end lost 2 bases, and 14 bases lay between the germline ends. In germline, CDR1 is DFQATT, CDR2 SNEGSKA (reference sequence). This chain's CDR3 is CSASGRWEAGNTIYF. In nucleotides, the CDR3 is TGCAGTGCTAGCGGGAGGTGGGAGGCTGGAAACACCATATATTTT.